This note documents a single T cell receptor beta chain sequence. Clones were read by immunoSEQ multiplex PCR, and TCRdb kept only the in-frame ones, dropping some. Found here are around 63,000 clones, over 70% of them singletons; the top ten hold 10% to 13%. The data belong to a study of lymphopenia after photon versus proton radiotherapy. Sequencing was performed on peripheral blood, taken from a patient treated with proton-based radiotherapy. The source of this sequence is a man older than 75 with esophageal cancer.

The CDR3, as DNA: TGCGCCAGCAGCCCGGGGACAGGATCAGAGACCCAGTACTTC. Amino acids: CASSPGTGSETQYF. J is TRBJ2-5 and V is TRBV5-1, with 8 bases matching TRBD1. V dropped 4 bases and J dropped 4; count of bases not matched to a gene: 6. The CDR3 has 14 amino acids. CDR1 and CDR2 from the germline V gene are SGHRS and YFSETQ.